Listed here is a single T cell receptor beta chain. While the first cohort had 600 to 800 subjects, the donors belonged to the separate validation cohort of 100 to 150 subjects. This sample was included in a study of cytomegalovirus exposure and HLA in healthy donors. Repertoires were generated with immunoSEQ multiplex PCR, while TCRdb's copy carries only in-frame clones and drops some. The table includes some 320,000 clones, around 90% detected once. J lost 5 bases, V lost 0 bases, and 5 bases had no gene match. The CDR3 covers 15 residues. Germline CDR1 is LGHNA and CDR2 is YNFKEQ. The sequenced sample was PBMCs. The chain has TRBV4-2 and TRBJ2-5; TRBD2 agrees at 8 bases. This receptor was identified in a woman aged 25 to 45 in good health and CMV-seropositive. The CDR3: CASSQDGGGQETQYF. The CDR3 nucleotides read TGTGCCAGCAGCCAAGATGGCGGGGGGCAGGAGACCCAGTACTTC.